The rows below give T cell receptor beta chains drawn from one sample of a study of T cell responses to AZD1222 COVID-19 vaccine. Generated by immunoSEQ multiplex PCR, the TCRdb table keeps only in-frame clones and is missing some. This sample has about 120,000 clones; 92% occur once, and the top ten carry more than 13%. The source material was peripheral blood, sampled on day 0 of AZD1222 vaccination. These receptors were obtained from an adult in good health. The CDR3 runs from the conserved cysteine through the conserved F or W. Each record gives: CDR3 protein, CDR3 DNA, clone size, D gene, J gene, V gene. The D gene is left open where the match is weak. The listing skips clone size in some rows; elsewhere it reads once, few, many or a size class.

CDR3: CASDTGTSGRGEQFF
DNA: TGCGCCAGCGACACCGGGACTAGCGGGAGAGGTGAGCAGTTCTTC
size: .
D: TRBD2
J: TRBJ2-1
V: TRBV5-1

CDR3: CASSVGHGEKLFF
DNA: TGTGCCAGCAGCGTCGGACACGGTGAAAAACTGTTTTTT
size: .
D: .
J: TRBJ1-4
V: TRBV9

CDR3: CASSLRADLNYGYTF
DNA: TGCGCCAGCAGCTTGAGGGCAGATTTAAACTATGGCTACACCTTC
size: .
D: .
J: TRBJ1-2
V: TRBV5-1

CDR3: CASSEKQVTGELFF
DNA: TGTGCCAGCAGCGAAAAGCAGGTTACCGGGGAGCTGTTTTTT
size: .
D: .
J: TRBJ2-2
V: TRBV9

CDR3: CASSLSAAGGGELFF
DNA: TGTGCCAGCAGTTTATCAGCGGCCGGAGGCGGGGAGCTGTTTTTT
size: .
D: .
J: TRBJ2-2
V: TRBV28

CDR3: CASSLWDPGQEARSYEQYF
DNA: TGTGCCAGCAGTTTATGGGACCCGGGGCAGGAAGCCCGCTCCTACGAGCAGTACTTC
size: .
D: .
J: TRBJ2-7
V: TRBV28

CDR3: CASSHDPSRDTGELFF
DNA: TGTGCCAGCAGCCACGACCCTTCTCGGGACACCGGGGAGCTGTTTTTT
size: .
D: .
J: TRBJ2-2
V: TRBV5-6

CDR3: CASSLGGGGATGELFF
DNA: TGCGCCAGCAGCCTTGGCGGGGGCGGTGCCACCGGGGAGCTGTTTTTT
size: .
D: .
J: TRBJ2-2
V: TRBV4-3

CDR3: CASSQDIWNSLTMNTEAFF
DNA: TGTGCCAGCAGCCAAGATATTTGGAACAGCCTGACCATGAACACTGAAGCTTTCTTT
size: once
D: .
J: TRBJ1-1
V: TRBV3-1/TRBV3-2

CDR3: CAWSVGQLNYGYTF
DNA: TGTGCCTGGAGTGTAGGACAGCTTAACTATGGCTACACCTTC
size: .
D: .
J: TRBJ1-2
V: TRBV30